This T cell receptor (beta chain) was observed in a study of control samples from healthy donors and cancer patients. This clone has a single count. V trimming: 1 base; J trimming: 3 bases; junction bases outside the gene matches: 20. This CDR3 spans 20 amino acids. Using immunoSEQ multiplex PCR, the repertoire was profiled, and TCRdb retains in-frame clones only, with some absent. This repertoire shows 46,000 or so clones, over 90% found once; its top ten account for 23%. The chain recombines TRBV23-1 with TRBJ1-1; 7 bases fit TRBD1. TRBV23-1 is treated as an ORF (open reading frame) with a function not yet certain. This TCR came from a woman aged 45-65 years with head and neck cancer. The sequenced material came from PBMCs. CDR3 bases: TGCGCCAGCAGTCAATTCGACGCCAGGGGGGTAGTTGGTCGGGACACTGAAGCTTTCTTT. Protein product: CASSQFDARGVVGRDTEAFF.